This is a list of T cell receptor beta chains from one sample in a study of shared clonotypes between healthy human individuals. The method was immunoSEQ multiplex PCR; TCRdb's version includes in-frame clones alone and lacks a portion of them. The sample consists of 2 million to 2.5 million clones, 90% to 95% of them appearing once. The source material was naive CD4+ T cells from PBMCs. The receptors were sampled from a man between 18 and 29 years old in good health. Some clones in this sample may be carry-over from other donors' samples. CDR3s include the opening cysteine and the closing phenylalanine or tryptophan. Each record gives: V gene, clone size, J gene, D gene, CDR3 protein, CDR3 DNA. A D gene is named only where the DNA matches it firmly. Clone size appears in some rows only: once, few, many, or a class for an expanded clone.

TRBV2,few,TRBJ1-5,.,CASSIGVSNQPQHF,TGTGCCAGCAGTATTGGGGTTAGCAATCAGCCCCAGCATTTT
TRBV6-5,once,TRBJ1-1,TRBD1,CASSYSVTGGTEAFF,TGTGCCAGCAGTTACTCGGTGACAGGGGGCACTGAAGCTTTCTTT
TRBV19,.,TRBJ2-4,TRBD1,CASSQLGTGTKNIQYF,TGTGCCAGTAGTCAGCTGGGGACAGGGACCAAAAACATTCAGTACTTC
TRBV7-9,.,TRBJ2-5,TRBD1,CASSLAGTGEETQYF,TGTGCCAGCAGCTTAGCCGGGACAGGGGAAGAGACCCAGTACTTC
TRBV18,.,TRBJ1-5,.,CASSPQAGEDQPQHF,TGTGCCAGCTCACCACAGGCGGGGGAAGATCAGCCCCAGCATTTT
TRBV28,.,TRBJ1-2,.,CASSFGRKPANYGYTF,TGTGCCAGCAGTTTCGGGCGAAAGCCAGCTAACTATGGCTACACCTTC
TRBV28,once,TRBJ1-2,TRBD1,CASNQGTGFRDNYGYTF,TGTGCCAGCAACCAGGGGACAGGTTTTAGGGATAACTATGGCTACACCTTC
TRBV28,.,TRBJ1-2,.,CASSLPRGYTF,TGTGCCAGCAGTTTACCTCGTGGCTACACCTTC
TRBV7-3,.,TRBJ2-1,TRBD2,CASSLLAGTTYNEQFF,TGTGCCAGCAGCCTCCTAGCGGGCACTACCTACAATGAGCAGTTCTTC
TRBV28,once,TRBJ2-7,TRBD2,CASSSAGSGRGSEQYF,TGTGCCAGCAGTTCCGCGGGAAGCGGGAGGGGTTCTGAGCAGTACTTC
TRBV5-1,.,TRBJ1-2,.,CASSFSATNYGYTF,TGCGCCAGCAGCTTCTCAGCAACTAACTATGGCTACACTTTC
TRBV5-1,.,TRBJ1-4,.,CASSLAQGNEKLFF,TGCGCCAGCAGCTTGGCCCAGGGGAATGAAAAACTGTTTTTT
TRBV25-1,.,TRBJ1-6,.,CASSDPGRFALHF,TGTGCCAGCAGCGATCCGGGTCGGTTCGCCCTCCACTTT
TRBV28,once,TRBJ2-7,TRBD2,CASRPGGSDYEQYF,TGTGCCAGCAGACCTGGCGGGAGTGATTACGAGCAGTACTTC
TRBV18,.,TRBJ2-7,TRBD1,CASSPRDSTYEQYF,TGTGCCAGCTCACCAAGGGACAGCACCTACGAGCAGTACTTC
TRBV28,once,TRBJ1-1,.,CASSLRRSGNTEAFF,TGTGCCAGCAGTTTACGGCGGAGCGGTAACACTGAAGCTTTCTTT
TRBV27,.,TRBJ1-5,.,CASSLGPSRQAAVHF,TGTGCCAGCAGTTTAGGTCCGTCGAGGCAGGCGGCTGTCCATTTT
TRBV28,.,TRBJ2-7,TRBD2,CASISLGGGPGLAGAATYEQYF,TGTGCCAGCATCAGCCTCGGGGGGGGGCCGGGCCTAGCGGGAGCCGCAACCTACGAGCAGTACTTC
TRBV21-1,.,TRBJ1-2,.,CASTLFGIGYGYTF,TGTGCCAGCACCCTATTCGGGATCGGGTATGGCTACACCTTC
TRBV28,.,TRBJ2-2,TRBD2,CANRRAGSTGELFF,TGTGCCAATCGGCGAGCGGGAAGCACCGGGGAGCTGTTTTTT
TRBV19,once,TRBJ2-1,TRBD2,CASRLAGIYNEQFF,TGTGCCAGTAGGCTAGCGGGGATTTACAATGAGCAGTTCTTC
TRBV11-3,.,TRBJ2-1,TRBD2,CASSLEVPLAGPNFEQFF,TGTGCCAGCAGCTTAGAGGTTCCCCTAGCGGGACCGAATTTTGAGCAGTTCTTC
TRBV30,.,TRBJ1-5,.,CAWKLGGPSNQPQHF,TGTGCCTGGAAACTTGGGGGCCCCTCCAATCAGCCCCAGCATTTT
TRBV19,.,TRBJ2-2,.,CASSPSGVGGELFF,TGTGCCAGTAGTCCCTCAGGGGTCGGCGGGGAGCTGTTTTTT
TRBV7-7,.,TRBJ2-7,.,CASSLDLRQGTPYEQYF,TGTGCCAGCAGCTTGGACCTCCGGCAGGGGACCCCCTACGAGCAGTACTTC
TRBV29-1,.,TRBJ2-3,TRBD1,CSVDAGQGPTDTQYF,TGCAGCGTTGATGCGGGACAGGGGCCCACAGATACGCAGTATTTT
TRBV4-1,.,TRBJ2-1,.,CASSQGPGGNEQFF,TGCGCCAGCAGCCAGGGGCCAGGGGGGAATGAGCAGTTCTTC
TRBV5-8,once,TRBJ1-5,.,CASSRGPQHF,TGTGCCAGCAGCAGAGGGCCCCAGCATTTT
TRBV6-5,.,TRBJ1-6,.,CASSYSGSDSPLHF,TGTGCCAGCAGTTACTCAGGCAGTGATTCACCCCTCCACTTT
TRBV7-3,few,TRBJ2-1,TRBD2,CASSSSGTSIGEQFF,TGTGCCAGCAGCTCGAGCGGGACTAGCATAGGTGAGCAGTTCTTC
TRBV7-8,.,TRBJ2-7,TRBD1,CASSSETGSEEQYF,TGTGCCAGCAGCTCGGAGACAGGGTCTGAGGAGCAGTACTTC
TRBV11-2,.,TRBJ2-7,.,CASSLAVYEQYF,TGTGCCAGCAGCTTAGCCGTCTACGAGCAGTACTTC
TRBV11-3,.,TRBJ2-3,.,CASSFGTYGDTQYF,TGTGCCAGCAGCTTCGGGACCTACGGGGATACGCAGTATTTT
TRBV19,.,TRBJ1-2,.,CASSPQRWTTNYGYTF,TGTGCCAGTAGTCCCCAACGATGGACGACTAACTATGGCTACACCTTC
TRBV28,once,TRBJ2-1,.,CASSFGQGSLSYNEQFF,TGTGCCAGCAGTTTTGGCCAGGGAAGTTTATCCTACAATGAGCAGTTCTTC
TRBV27,.,TRBJ1-2,.,CASSFRGGYGYTF,TGTGCCAGCAGTTTCAGGGGTGGCTATGGCTACACCTTC
TRBV5-6,.,TRBJ2-1,TRBD2,CASSYRRVAGWDEQFF,TGTGCCAGCAGCTACCGTCGCGTAGCGGGATGGGATGAGCAGTTCTTC
TRBV28,once,TRBJ2-7,.,CASSRRVDEQYF,TGTGCCAGCAGCCGGAGGGTAGACGAGCAGTACTTC
TRBV28,.,TRBJ1-5,.,CASRGAEMYSNQPQHF,TGTGCCAGCCGAGGGGCCGAGATGTATAGCAATCAGCCCCAGCATTTT
TRBV18,.,TRBJ2-7,.,CASSPMTSHFYEQYF,TGTGCCAGCTCACCCATGACTAGTCATTTCTACGAGCAGTACTTC
TRBV7-9,.,TRBJ1-4,.,CASSLVAGTNEKLFF,TGTGCCAGCAGCTTAGTAGCGGGTACTAATGAAAAACTGTTTTTT
TRBV5-1,.,TRBJ2-2,.,CASNEGNTGELFF,TGCGCCAGCAACGAAGGTAACACCGGGGAGCTGTTTTTT
TRBV30,.,TRBJ1-1,.,CAWSAFQGTEAFF,TGTGCCTGGAGTGCCTTCCAGGGGACTGAAGCTTTCTTT
TRBV16,.,TRBJ1-5,.,CASSQLAGQQQPQHF,TGTGCCAGCAGCCAATTGGCAGGGCAGCAACAGCCCCAGCATTTT
TRBV19,few,TRBJ2-3,TRBD2,CASSPRTSGTDTQYF,TGTGCCAGTAGTCCCCGGACTAGCGGCACAGATACGCAGTATTTT